This record covers a single T cell receptor (beta chain). The authors' processing: Nucleated cell number was recorded as an estimate derived from reference gene primer amplification. Generated by immunoSEQ multiplex PCR, the TCRdb table keeps only in-frame clones and is missing some. The V and J calls and clone size are taken from that table; D and trimming were inferred from the DNA. The sample includes about 130,000 clones, approximately 80% seen only once; the top ten take around 17%. These data are taken from a study of blood T cell repertoires in COVID-19. Study-level background: The origin of the acute and convalescent COVID-19 samples was the United States, Italy and Spain. Nucleic acid was either cDNA or gDNA, and it came from T cells, B-cell-depleted T cells, or PBMCs.

V shed 6 bases and J shed 7 bases, with 9 bases lying between them. CDR1 and CDR2 (germline): LNHDA, SQIVND (reference sequence). The CDR3 length is 12 residues. The receptor's source is a woman aged 45-65 years with acute or convalescent COVID-19. This chain links TRBV19 with TRBJ2-2; possible D gene TRBD2, 5 bases. The specimen sequenced was peripheral blood. The CDR3 DNA follows: TGTGCCAGTAGCGAGGGAGACGGGGAGCTGTTTTTT. It codes for CASSEGDGELFF. Based on the CDR3 plus reference TRBV19 and TRBJ2-2, the full variable domain is DGGITQSPKYLFRKEGQNVTLSCEQNLNHDAMYWYRQDPGQGLRLIYYSQIVNDFQKGDIAEGYSVSREKKESFPLTVTSAQKNPTAFYLCASSEGDGELFFGEGSRLTVL.